The 7 T cell receptor beta chains below come from one sample, sequenced in a study of CD8 T cells in ankylosing spondylitis. Study observations and caveats: Blood from ankylosing spondylitis patients appeared to carry a characteristic roughly eight-variant TCR beta motif.

For these TCRs, the target antigens are not known. TCRdb re-analysed the 5' RACE reads in MiXCR, keeping a single row per CDR3 protein. The sample has roughly 700,000 distinct CDR3 sequences; around 20% are singletons. The sample consisted of blood, either unsorted or a sorted T cell fraction (not recorded which). All receptors come from a male donor with ankylosing spondylitis.

This clonotype came up many times. The chain carries TRBV25-1 and TRBJ2-1; D gene uncertain. This CDR3 has 17 residues. CDR1 and CDR2 from the germline V gene are MGHDK and SYGVNS. Trimming removed 0 bases at V and 7 bases at J, with 19 bases between. CDR3 nucleotides: TGTGCCAGCAGTGAATATCCGGCAGAAGAAGGGAAAAATGAGCAGTTCTTC. Translation gives CASSEYPAEEGKNEQFF.

This chain joins TRBV5-1 and TRBJ2-1; 10 positions match TRBD1. The ends lost 7 bases at V and 0 bases at J; junction bases unmatched: 4. CDR3 length: 15 amino acids. Germline V gene data show CDR1 as SGHRS and CDR2 as YFSETQ. The CDR3 here is CASAGTGDSYNEQFF. For the CDR3, the DNA is TGCGCCAGCGCCGGGACAGGGGACTCCTACAATGAGCAGTTCTTC.

The chain combines TRBV24-1 with TRBJ2-6, with D perhaps TRBD1 (6 bases). The CDR3 extends over 15 amino acids. V lost 5 bases and J lost 2, with 9 bases in between. Looked up from germline, CDR1 is KGHDR and CDR2 is SFDVKD. In nucleotides, the CDR3 is TGTGCCACCAGTGGAGGGGGAGCTGGGGCCAACGTCCTGACTTTC. It specifies CATSGGGAGANVLTF.

The rearrangement uses TRBV20-1 and TRBJ2-1; D is unresolved. The CDR3 loop spans 11 amino acids. Trimming took off 4 bases at V and 4 bases at J, with 5 bases between the two ends. The germline gives CDR1 DFQATT, CDR2 SNEGSKA (reference sequence). The CDR3 region is CSAKGYNEQFF. CDR3 nucleotide sequence: TGCAGTGCTAAAGGGTACAATGAGCAGTTCTTC.

This rearrangement joins TRBV20-1 to TRBJ1-5; maybe TRBD1 (5 bases). In germline, CDR1 is DFQATT, CDR2 SNEGSKA (reference sequence). The CDR3 runs 15 residues. Trimming pared 3 bases from V and 1 base from J, leaving 13 bases between. CDR3 in DNA: TGCAGTGCTAGGGGGGGGGAGGGCAGCAATCAGCCCCAGCATTTT. Protein product: CSARGGEGSNQPQHF.

This clonotype came up many times. The chain uses TRBV29-1 and TRBJ2-7; 11 nucleotides line up with TRBD1. CDR3 length: 14 amino acids. V lost 1 base and J lost 2; bases outside the gene matches: 1. CDR1 and CDR2 (germline): SQVTM, ANQGSEA. CDR3 in DNA: TGCAGCGTTGAAGCGGGACAGGGGGCCTACGAGCAGTACTTC. Amino acids: CSVEAGQGAYEQYF.

This clonotype was found a few times. This sequence joins TRBV30 and TRBJ2-3; D perhaps matches TRBD1 (5 bases). CDR1 GTSNPN and CDR2 SVGIG come from the germline V gene (reference sequence). This CDR3 region has 13 residues. Trimming pared 3 bases from V and 9 bases from J, leaving 16 bases between. CDR3 DNA sequence: TGTGCCTGGAGCCAATCAGACAGTCAGACGCAGTATTTT. It translates to CAWSQSDSQTQYF.